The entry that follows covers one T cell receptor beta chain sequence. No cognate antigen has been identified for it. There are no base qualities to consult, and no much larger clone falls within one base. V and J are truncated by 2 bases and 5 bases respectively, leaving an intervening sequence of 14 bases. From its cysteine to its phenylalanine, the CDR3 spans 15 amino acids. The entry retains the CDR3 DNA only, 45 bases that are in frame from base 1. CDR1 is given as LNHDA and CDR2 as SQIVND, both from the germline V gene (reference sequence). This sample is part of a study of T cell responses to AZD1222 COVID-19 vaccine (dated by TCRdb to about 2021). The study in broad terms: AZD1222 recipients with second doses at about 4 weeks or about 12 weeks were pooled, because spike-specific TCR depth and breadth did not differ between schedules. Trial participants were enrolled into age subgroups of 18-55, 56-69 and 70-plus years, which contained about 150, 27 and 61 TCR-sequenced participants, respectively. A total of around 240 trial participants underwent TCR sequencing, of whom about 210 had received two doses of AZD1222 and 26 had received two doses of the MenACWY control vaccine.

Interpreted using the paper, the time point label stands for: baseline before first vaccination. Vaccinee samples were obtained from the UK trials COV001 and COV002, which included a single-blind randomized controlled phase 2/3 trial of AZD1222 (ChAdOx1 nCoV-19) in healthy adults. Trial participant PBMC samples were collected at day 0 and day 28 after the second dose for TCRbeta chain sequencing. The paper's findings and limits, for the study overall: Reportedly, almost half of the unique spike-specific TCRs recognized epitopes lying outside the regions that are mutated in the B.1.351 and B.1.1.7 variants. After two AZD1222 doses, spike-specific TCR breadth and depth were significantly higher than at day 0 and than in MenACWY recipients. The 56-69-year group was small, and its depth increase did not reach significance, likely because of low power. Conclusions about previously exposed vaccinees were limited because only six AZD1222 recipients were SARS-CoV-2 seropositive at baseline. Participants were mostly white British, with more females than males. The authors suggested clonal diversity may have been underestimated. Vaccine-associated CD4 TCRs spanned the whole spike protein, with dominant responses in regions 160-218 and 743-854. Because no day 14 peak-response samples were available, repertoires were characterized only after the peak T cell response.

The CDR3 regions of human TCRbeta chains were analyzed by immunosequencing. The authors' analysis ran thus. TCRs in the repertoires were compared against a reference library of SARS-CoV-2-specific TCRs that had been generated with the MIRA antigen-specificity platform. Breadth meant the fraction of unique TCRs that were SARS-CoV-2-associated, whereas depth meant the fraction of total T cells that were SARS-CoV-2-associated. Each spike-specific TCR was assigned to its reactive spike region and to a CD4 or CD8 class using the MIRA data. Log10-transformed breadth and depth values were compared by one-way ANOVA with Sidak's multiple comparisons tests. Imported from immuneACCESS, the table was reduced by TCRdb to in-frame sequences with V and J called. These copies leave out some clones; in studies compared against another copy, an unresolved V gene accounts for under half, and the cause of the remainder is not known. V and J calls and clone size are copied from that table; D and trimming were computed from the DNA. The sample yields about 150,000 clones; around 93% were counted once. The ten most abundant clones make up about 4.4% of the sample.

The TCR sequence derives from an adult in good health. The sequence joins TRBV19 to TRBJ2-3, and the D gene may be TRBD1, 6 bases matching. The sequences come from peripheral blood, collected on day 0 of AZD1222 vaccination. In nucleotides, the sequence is TGTGCCAGTAGTATAATACAGGGAGAAGGAGATACGCAGTATTTT. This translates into CASSIIQGEGDTQYF.